This record looks at one TCR beta chain sequence and its context. These data come from a study of T-cell memory formation after mild COVID-19. TCRdb reprocessed the 5' RACE reads with MiXCR, giving one entry per CDR3 protein. The sample lists under 700,000 distinct CDR3 sequences; about a fifth were seen once. From germline, CDR1 is MNHEY and CDR2 SMNVEV (reference sequence). V gave up 3 bases and J gave up 2 bases, with 10 bases separating them. This CDR3 has 14 residues. The receptor comes from an adult woman who had mild COVID-19 (a few samples of this study predate the infection). Cell type and time point are not known. The chain combines TRBV27 with TRBJ1-2; possibly TRBD1 for D (6 bases). Sequencing input: PBMCs or a T cell subset sorted from them (not recorded which). The CDR3 loop reads CASSFSRGNYGYTF. DNA of the CDR3: TGTGCCAGCAGTTTCAGCAGGGGAAACTATGGCTACACCTTC.